The 11 T cell receptor beta chains in this list originate from one sample, sequenced in a study of PD-1 blockade in classical Hodgkin lymphoma. Profiled with immunoSEQ multiplex PCR; TCRdb holds only in-frame clones, not every one. This table has about 47,000 clones, roughly 89% appearing once. Time point noted: cycle 4 day 1 (C4D1), after 6 weeks of nivolumab. Exposure to brentuximab vedotin varied, and each patient had relapsed following autologous stem cell transplantation. This material consisted of peripheral blood mononuclear cells (PBMCs), taken before the fourth cycle of nivolumab. Receptors originate from a human donor with classical Hodgkin lymphoma.

This chain joins TRBV21-1 and TRBJ2-4; the table's D call of TRBD2 was not tested on the DNA. TRBV21-1 is flagged as a pseudogene. There are 19 residues in the CDR3. The CDR3 reads CASSLRLAGGDDLATIQYF. CDR3 coding DNA: TGTGCCAGCAGCCTACGACTAGCGGGAGGTGATGATCTAGCCACCATTCAGTACTTC.

The chain carries TRBV27 and TRBJ2-5; D gene unclear. V was trimmed by 1 base and J by 7 bases, leaving 13 bases between them. The CDR3 covers 14 residues. Germline assignment: CDR1 MNHEY and CDR2 SMNVEV (reference sequence). The CDR3 bases are TGTGCCAGCAGTTTATTAGAAAGTTCAGGGACCCAGTACTTC. Its translation is CASSLLESSGTQYF.

The V call is TRBV11-3, the J call TRBJ2-7; 7 positions agree with TRBD1. V lost 6 bases to trimming and J lost 4 bases; unmatched junction nucleotides: 3. The CDR3 is 12 amino acids. The germline CDR1 and CDR2 sequences are SGHNT and YENEEA. DNA for the CDR3: TGTGCCAGCAGGAACAGGGGATACGAGCAGTACTTC. It specifies CASRNRGYEQYF.

The V gene is TRBV13, the J gene TRBJ1-5; TRBD1 might be the D (5 bases). There are 14 residues in the CDR3. Per germline, CDR1 PRHDT and CDR2 FYEKMQ (reference sequence). V was cut by 4 bases and J by 1 base, with 8 bases left in between. DNA for the CDR3: TGTGCCAGCAGCTCCCGGGACAGCAATCAGCCCCAGCATTTT. Protein: CASSSRDSNQPQHF.

V is TRBV19 and J is TRBJ1-4; 8 bases are shared with TRBD1. Germline CDR1 and CDR2: LNHDA and SQIVND (reference sequence). This CDR3 is built from 15 residues. J was trimmed by 6 bases and V by 7 bases; bases with no gene match: 10. The CDR3 is CASNSLQGGYEKLFF. Here the CDR3 DNA reads TGTGCCAGTAATTCTCTACAGGGGGGGTATGAAAAACTGTTTTTT. Full variable domain (outside the CDR3, taken from reference TRBV19 and TRBJ1-4): DGGITQSPKYLFRKEGQNVTLSCEQNLNHDAMYWYRQDPGQGLRLIYYSQIVNDFQKGDIAEGYSVSREKKESFPLTVTSAQKNPTAFYLCASNSLQGGYEKLFFGSGTQLSVL.

V usage is TRBV4-1 and J usage is TRBJ1-5; D is possibly TRBD1 (5 bases). V was clipped by 0 bases and J by 2 bases, with 14 bases between them. The CDR3 spans 17 residues. CDR1 and CDR2 (germline): MGHRA, YSYEKL. CDR3 sequence: CASSQDPRGVGNQPQHF. CDR3 bases: TGCGCCAGCAGCCAAGATCCTCGGGGGGTCGGCAATCAGCCCCAGCATTTT.

The chain has TRBV28 and TRBJ2-7; D may be TRBD2 (5 bases). Trimming took off 4 bases at V and 1 base at J, with 14 bases between the two ends. The CDR3 runs 15 residues. Germline loops: CDR1 MDHEN, CDR2 SYDVKM. In DNA, the CDR3 is TGTGCCAGCAGTTCAACTAGAGTTTTTTCCTACGAGCAGTACTTC. Protein sequence: CASSSTRVFSYEQYF.

The V gene is TRBV19, the J gene TRBJ2-5; 9 positions agree with TRBD1. With 5 bases clipped from V and 0 bases from J, the junction kept 16 bases outside the gene matches. Germline lookup yields CDR1 LNHDA and CDR2 SQIVND (reference sequence). This CDR3 spans 19 amino acids. This CDR3 reads CASSAAGTGTLRHQETQYF. The CDR3 nucleotides read TGTGCCAGTAGTGCGGCCGGGACAGGGACTTTGAGGCACCAAGAGACCCAGTACTTC.

The genes are TRBV6-5 and TRBJ2-7, with 8 positions matching TRBD1. The germline V gene encodes CDR1 MNHEY and CDR2 SVGAGI. V was pared by 0 bases and J by 5 bases, with 6 bases of the junction left unmatched. The CDR3 totals 15 residues. This chain's CDR3 is CASSYSAQGVNEQYF. The CDR3 DNA is TGTGCCAGCAGTTACTCGGCACAGGGGGTAAACGAGCAGTACTTC.

The chain employs TRBV7-6 and TRBJ2-3, with 8 bases aligning to TRBD1. The CDR3 sequence is 19 residues long. The junction had 23 bases not matched to a gene; V was cut back by 7 bases and J by 5 bases. From germline, CDR1 is SGHVS and CDR2 FNYEAQ. In nucleotides, the CDR3 is TGTGCCAGCAAAACGACCCAGGGGGCGATGGGCCTACAAGGAGATACGCAGTATTTT. It encodes CASKTTQGAMGLQGDTQYF.

In this sample, this clone turned up a few times. The chain links TRBV19 to TRBJ1-2; perhaps TRBD1 as D (6 bases). The CDR3 length is 10 residues. Deletions cut 9 bases from V and 8 bases from J, with 10 bases between. Per the germline V gene, CDR1 is LNHDA and CDR2 is SQIVND (reference sequence). As DNA, the CDR3 is TGTGCCAGCAACAGGGACGGCTACACCTTC. This translates into CASNRDGYTF.